Below, 17 T cell receptor beta chains from the same sample are listed, as sequenced in a study of T-cell memory formation after mild COVID-19. TCRdb passed the 5' RACE reads through MiXCR, listing each CDR3 protein once. The sample includes under 110,000 distinct CDR3 sequences, about 17% of them seen just once. Material: PBMCs or a T cell subset sorted from them (not recorded which). The receptors here all came from an adult woman who had mild COVID-19 (a few samples of this study predate the infection). Cell type and time point are not known.

This clonotype was detected a few times. V usage is TRBV6-5 and J usage is TRBJ1-1; no definite D call. Trimming left V 2 bases short and J 2 bases short, with 12 bases between. The CDR3 length is 15 residues. The germline V gene encodes CDR1 MNHEY and CDR2 SVGAGI. The CDR3 coding sequence is TGTGCCAGCAGTTACGACGACCGCGGTAACACTGAAGCTTTCTTT. Amino acids: CASSYDDRGNTEAFF.

This chain links TRBV12-3 or TRBV12-4 with TRBJ1-1; possibly TRBD1 for D (5 bases). The CDR3 is made up of 14 amino acids. V dropped 3 bases and J dropped 7 bases, with 15 bases sitting between them. CDR3 sequence (DNA): TGTGCCAGCAGTTTGGCGGGGGAAGGTAATGAAGCTTTCTTT. Its protein product is CASSLAGEGNEAFF.

This clonotype was picked up a small number of times. The V gene is TRBV7-8, the J gene TRBJ2-7; 7 nucleotides align to TRBD2. CDR1 is SGHVS, CDR2 FQNEAQ, per germline. Trimming took 3 bases from V and 0 from J; bases not matched to a gene: 5. CDR3 length equals 15 residues. CDR3 in DNA: TGTGCCAGCAGCTTCCTAGCGGAAAGCTCCTACGAGCAGTACTTC. It is translated as CASSFLAESSYEQYF.

This clonotype was counted a few times. The rearrangement links TRBV12-3 or TRBV12-4 to TRBJ2-1, with D unresolved. This CDR3 spans 11 amino acids. V lost 7 bases to trimming and J lost 10 bases, with 11 bases between them. As DNA, the CDR3 is TGTGCCAGCACCCTGGGTAAAGAGCAGTTCTTC. Its protein is CASTLGKEQFF.

This clonotype came up a few times. This sequence joins TRBV7-9 and TRBJ2-7; no firm D call. V gave up 2 bases and J gave up 3 bases, with 11 bases separating them. The CDR3 spans 14 residues. Germline CDR1 is SEHNR and CDR2 is FQNEAQ (reference sequence). For the CDR3, the DNA is TGTGCCAGCAGCTTATGGAGCGCCAACTACGAGCAGTACTTC. Its translation is CASSLWSANYEQYF.

At least ten counts were recorded for this clonotype. J is TRBJ2-3 and V is TRBV30; 11 nucleotides match TRBD1. CDR1 GTSNPN and CDR2 SVGIG come from the germline V gene (reference sequence). This CDR3 comprises 16 residues. J was trimmed by 3 bases and V by 4 bases; bases with no gene match: 9. This CDR3 is CAWIRTGGTTTDTQYF. The CDR3 bases are TGTGCCTGGATAAGGACAGGGGGCACGACTACAGATACGCAGTATTTT.

The chain employs TRBV7-3 and TRBJ1-1; tentatively, D is TRBD1 (6 bases). V was trimmed by 3 bases and J by 5 bases, leaving 13 bases between them. The CDR3 has 14 residues. CDR1 is SGHTA and CDR2 is FQGTGA in the germline V gene. CDR3 DNA: TGTGCCAGCAGCTTTTTACAGGGAGAAACTGAAGCTTTCTTT. It translates to CASSFLQGETEAFF.

This chain's CDR3 is CASSPDRGNQPQHF. The CDR3 nucleotides read TGCGCCAGCAGCCCCGACAGGGGCAATCAGCCCCAGCATTTT. This sequence joins TRBV4-1 and TRBJ1-5; 7 bases match TRBD1. V gave up 4 bases and J gave up 2 bases; unmatched junction bases: 2. The germline V gene has CDR1 MGHRA and CDR2 YSYEKL. This CDR3 spans 14 amino acids.

This clonotype has just a few counts. A junction end diverges from the germline sequence, so it may reflect a read error. This chain connects TRBV29-1 to TRBJ2-7; TRBD1 aligns across 8 bases. The V gene's germline CDR1 is SQVTM and CDR2 ANQGSEA. The CDR3 consists of 15 residues. Written as DNA, the CDR3 is TGCAGCGTGGAAGAGAGCAGGGGGCAGGTCTACGAGCAGTACTTC. It translates to CSVEESRGQVYEQYF.

V usage is TRBV12-3 or TRBV12-4 and J usage is TRBJ2-5, with D hard to call. V gave up 6 bases and J gave up 4 bases, with 15 bases separating them. The CDR3 runs 14 residues. CDR3 loop: CASRRLAGAETQYF. The CDR3 coding sequence is TGTGCCAGCAGGCGACTGGCAGGCGCAGAGACCCAGTACTTC.

This clonotype was picked up many times. The chain carries TRBV30 and TRBJ2-3, with D perhaps being TRBD1 or TRBD2 (5 bases each). Trimming left V 4 bases short and J 5 bases short, with 19 bases between. There are 15 residues in the CDR3. Germline-derived CDR1 and CDR2 are GTSNPN and SVGIG (reference sequence). The CDR3 is CAWKNGGTDGDTQYF. The CDR3 DNA sequence: TGTGCCTGGAAAAATGGTGGGACCGACGGAGATACGCAGTATTTT.

This clonotype was seen more than once but under ten times. The CDR3 DNA follows: TGTGCCAGCAGCCAGCGGGCGGGGCCCCCCGGGGAGCTGTTTTTT. It yields the protein CASSQRAGPPGELFF. The gene calls are TRBV3-1 and TRBJ2-2; TRBD2 might be the D (6 bases). Germline V gene lookup returns CDR1 LGHDT and CDR2 YNNKEL (reference sequence). V dropped 3 bases and J dropped 6 bases, with 14 bases sitting between them. The CDR3 length is 15 residues.

CDR3 nucleotide sequence: TGTGCCAGCAGTTTACGGGGCGGGAGCTCCTACGAGCAGTACTTC. It codes for CASSLRGGSSYEQYF. The J gene is TRBJ2-7, the V gene TRBV27, with 7 bases matching TRBD2. The CDR3 is 15 amino acids. Germline values: CDR1 MNHEY, CDR2 SMNVEV (reference sequence). Trimming at V came to 2 bases and at J to 0 bases, leaving 4 bases not matched to a gene.

The V call is TRBV9, the J call TRBJ2-7, with TRBD2 identical over 10 bases. The V gene's germline CDR1 is SGDLS and CDR2 YYNGEE. J lost 5 bases, V lost 5 bases, and 7 bases had no gene match. The CDR3 extends over 14 amino acids. The CDR3 reads CASSPSGSRDEQYF. In DNA form, the CDR3 reads TGTGCCAGCAGTCCTAGCGGGAGTCGTGACGAGCAGTACTTC.

This clonotype has more than one count but fewer than ten. This chain connects TRBV12-3 or TRBV12-4 to TRBJ2-2; 7 nucleotides line up with TRBD2. The CDR3 totals 17 residues. Trimming at V came to 3 bases and at J to 2 bases, leaving 9 bases not matched to a gene. The CDR3 loop reads CASSFKPAGLNTGELFF. CDR3 bases: TGTGCCAGCAGTTTCAAGCCAGCGGGATTAAACACCGGGGAGCTGTTTTTT.

This clonotype was recorded a few times. The chain carries TRBV5-6 and TRBJ2-1, with D possibly matching TRBD1 (6 bases). Looked up from germline, CDR1 is SGHDT and CDR2 is YYEEEE. This CDR3 region has 14 residues. V shed 1 base and J shed 7 bases, with 12 bases lying between them. CDR3 region: CASSLRQGINEQFF. Written as DNA, the CDR3 is TGTGCCAGCAGCTTGCGGCAGGGGATAAATGAGCAGTTCTTC.

The genes are TRBV27 and TRBJ1-2; no definite D call. The germline V gene has CDR1 MNHEY and CDR2 SMNVEV (reference sequence). This CDR3 is 13 amino acids long. Trimming shortened V by 7 bases and J by 6 bases, and 15 bases separated the two germline ends. The CDR3 DNA reads as TGTGCCAGCACCGACCGAGACGAGCATGGCTACACCTTC. Its translation: CASTDRDEHGYTF.